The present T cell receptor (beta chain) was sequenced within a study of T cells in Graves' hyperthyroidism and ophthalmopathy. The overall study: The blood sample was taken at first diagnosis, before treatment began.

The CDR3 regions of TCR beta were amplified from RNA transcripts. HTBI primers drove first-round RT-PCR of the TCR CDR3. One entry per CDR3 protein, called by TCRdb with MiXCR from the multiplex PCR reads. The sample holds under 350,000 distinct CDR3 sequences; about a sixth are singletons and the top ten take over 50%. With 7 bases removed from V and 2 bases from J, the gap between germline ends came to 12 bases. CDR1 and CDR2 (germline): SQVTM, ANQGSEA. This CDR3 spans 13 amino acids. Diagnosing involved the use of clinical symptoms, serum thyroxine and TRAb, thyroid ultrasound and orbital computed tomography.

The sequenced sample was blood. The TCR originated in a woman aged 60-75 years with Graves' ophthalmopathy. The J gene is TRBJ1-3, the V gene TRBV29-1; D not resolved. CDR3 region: CSANAGTGNTIYF. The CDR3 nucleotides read TGCAGCGCCAACGCGGGAACTGGAAACACCATATATTTT.